One TCR beta chain is described in this entry. The input lacks base qualities; no much larger clone sits a single base away. This sample is drawn from a study of graft-versus-host responses after intestinal transplantation (dated by TCRdb to the early 2020s). Regarding the complete study: The transplants that recipients got were multivisceral, liver-intestinal, or isolated intestinal. Anti-thymocyte globulin induction was given to all recipients, followed by maintenance tacrolimus and steroids for 2 to 3 years. Bulk TCR-beta CDR3 sequencing was used to track graft-versus-host and host-versus-graft alloreactive T cell clones in the graft, circulation and bone marrow after intestinal transplantation. To identify alloreactive clones, pre-transplant mixed lymphocyte reaction products were sequenced and compared with unstimulated pre-transplant donor and recipient T cells. The cohort enrolled 24 intestinal transplant recipients, one of whom was a retransplant, and a few patients without pretransplant specimens were excluded. A peak of at least 4% donor T cells among recipient peripheral blood mononuclear cells was the definition used for donor T cell macrochimerism. Samples from three later patients were sequenced in-house on an Illumina MiSeq with MiXCR processing rather than by the commercial service.

Study-level results and caveats: Early after transplant, declines in HvG clones were associated with peak levels of circulating GvH clones. GvH clones were found in recipient bone marrow, and some of the GvH clones appeared earlier in ileal mucosa or blood, which is consistent with an intestinal mucosal origin. Conclusions were limited by the relatively low number and heterogeneity of intestinal transplant patients. High GvH to HvG T cell clonal ratios were observed in the allografts of patients with donor T cell macrochimerism.

The intended sense of this specimen's time point label: cells obtained before transplantation from donor or recipient. Mixed lymphocyte reactions plated 200,000 CFSE-labeled pre-transplant responders with 200,000 irradiated violet-dye-labeled stimulators and were cultured for approximately six days. Proliferating CD3+CD4+CFSE-low and CD3+CD8+CFSE-low responder cells were FACS-sorted on a BD Influx sorter after the mixed lymphocyte reaction. Preparation of the library involved the immunoSEQ multiplex PCR assay. For most patients, genomic DNA was isolated using the Qiagen DNeasy Blood and Tissue Kit and was shipped frozen to Adaptive Biotechnologies for TCR sequencing. High-throughput TCR-beta CDR3 sequencing of genomic DNA from most patients was performed by Adaptive Biotechnologies. The original pipeline was this. TCR sequencing data for roughly 17 patients were retrieved from Adaptive's ImmunoSEQ software; three other patients were processed with MiXCR and VDJtools. To correct CD4 versus CD8 sorting errors, sequences present in both subsets at a frequency ratio below 5:1 were removed. CDR3 nucleotide sequences shared between donor and recipient were removed because the origin of such sequences could not be assigned. At least 2-fold expansion over unstimulated cells and a minimum CFSE-low frequency of 0.002% (template counts) or 0.001% (read counts) were required for clones to be classified as alloreactive. Mappable clones were those detected in sequenced pre-transplant spleen, lymph node, or MLR CFSE-low populations of the donor or recipient. Cumulative frequency of alloreactive clones was calculated as a percentage of all sequences weighted by copy number. This immuneACCESS table, as held by TCRdb, lists in-frame sequences with V and J called but not all clones. Of the missing ones, under half trace to an unresolved V gene in checked studies; the others have no known cause. V, J and clone size derive from that table, while D and trimming were established from the DNA sequence. The sample data list roughly 4,900 clones, and 25% to 30% of these were observed just once. The ten biggest clones cover about 4.5% of the sample.

The CDR3 measures 13 amino acids from cysteine to phenylalanine. This entry keeps only the CDR3 DNA: 39 bases, framed from base 1. Trimming costs V 2 bases and J 6 bases, and their ends lie 5 bases apart. From a lookup of the germline V gene (reference sequence), CDR1 and CDR2 are MNHNY and SVGAGI. The chain employs TRBV6-6 and TRBJ1-6, with no confidently assigned D gene. The sequences come from alloreactive CD4+ T cells from a mixed lymphocyte reaction culture, collected before intestinal transplant. The cell subset or site label here, explained by the study, means: CFSE-low proliferating T cells sorted from approximately 6-day pre-transplant mixed lymphocyte reaction (GvH or HvG direction). The receptor's source is a human patient who received an intestinal transplant. The DNA reads as follows: TGTGCCAGCAGTTACGACATTAATTCACCCCTCCACTTT. Its translation reads: CASSYDINSPLHF.